Given below is one T cell receptor beta chain in context. The data were produced by immunoSEQ multiplex PCR, yet TCRdb's version contains in-frame clones alone and is incomplete. This table has approximately 2.1 million clones, 85% to 95% appearing once. These data come from a study of shared clonotypes between healthy human individuals. Per the germline V gene, CDR1 is LNHDA and CDR2 is SQIVND (reference sequence). The CDR3 extends over 13 amino acids. The J segment lost 7 bases and the V segment lost 6 bases, leaving 6 bases of the junction unmatched. This receptor was identified in a man younger than 35 in good health. Some clones in this sample may be carry-over from other donors' samples. The chain links TRBV19 to TRBJ1-2; TRBD1 aligns across 9 bases. The specimen sequenced was naive CD4+ T cells from PBMCs. Subset reported: CD45RA+ positively selected. The CDR3 region is CASRKQGAAGYTF. CDR3 nucleotides: TGTGCCAGTAGGAAACAGGGGGCGGCTGGCTACACCTTC.